This T cell receptor beta chain was sequenced during a study of blood T cells in healthy people across ages. Study-level findings and limits: Compared with aged donors, long-lived donors showed fewer expanded clones, suggesting selection.

Sample-barcoded 5' priming and a J-beta primer mix drove a second PCR of roughly 7 to 11 cycles. TCRdb processed the 5' RACE reads anew with MiXCR; each CDR3 protein has one entry. The sample contains 450,000 to 650,000 distinct CDR3 sequences, 24% of which appear only once. J was trimmed by 6 bases and V by 3 bases; bases with no gene match: 9. In germline, CDR1 is KGHDR, CDR2 SFDVKD. The CDR3 runs to 17 residues. This clonotype was recorded at least ten times. Its antigen is undetermined. These data are also associated with another study on T cells of mothers and their children.

This TCR derives from a boy aged 5-17 years in good health. The chain employs TRBV24-1 and TRBJ2-1; 11 nucleotides line up with TRBD2. The material sequenced was blood. The CDR3 sequence is CATSDPRSSGRPNEQFF. DNA for the CDR3: TGTGCCACCAGTGATCCCCGGTCTAGCGGGAGGCCCAATGAGCAGTTCTTC.